The clone carrying this T cell receptor beta chain was recorded once. The data were produced by immunoSEQ multiplex PCR, yet TCRdb's version contains in-frame clones alone and is incomplete. The sample lists more than 85,000 clones; 75% to 90% were seen once. The data stem from a study of control samples from healthy donors and cancer patients. Germline V CDR1 and CDR2: SGHTS, YDEGEE. V was trimmed by 5 bases and J by 6 bases, leaving 11 bases between them. This CDR3 spans 12 amino acids. The chain couples TRBV5-8 to TRBJ1-1; D is unclear. The receptor's source is a woman aged 45-65 years in good health. The sequencing sample was made of blood. CDR3 loop: CASRQDLPEAFF. In DNA, the CDR3 is TGTGCCAGCAGACAAGATTTACCTGAAGCTTTCTTT.